This T cell receptor beta chain derives from a study of radiation and T cells in renal cell carcinoma. Overall study: Nephrectomy followed 15 Gy stereotactic body radiation by 4 weeks.

Concerning this clone itself: Its antigen is not identified.

Time point denoted: baseline pretreatment blood. Treatment here: 15 Gy SBRT to primary tumor, nephrectomy 4 weeks later. Data came from immunoSEQ multiplex PCR; TCRdb stores just in-frame clones and leaves some out. The data show 140,000 or so clones, with about 88% seen just once and around 12% held by the top ten. Broader study findings: Baseline intratumoral clonotype presence is unknown without pretreatment biopsies.

This receptor was obtained from a woman aged 50 to 60 with renal cell carcinoma. The sample consisted of blood, taken from a patient whose treatment included radiotherapy and nephrectomy.

The CDR3 DNA reads as TGTGCCTGGAGTGTAGGGGGCTGGGCTTTCTTT. Amino acids: CAWSVGGWAFF. The chain uses TRBV30 and TRBJ1-1, with 7 bases fitting TRBD1. Germline CDR1 is GTSNPN and CDR2 is SVGIG (reference sequence). The CDR3 has 11 residues. V lost 0 bases, J lost 11 bases, and 3 bases stayed unmatched.